One and the same sample provided the 30 T cell receptor beta chains below, sequenced in a study of blood T cells in healthy people across ages. The second PCR ran about 6 to 12 cycles with a sample-barcoded 5' primer and J-beta primers. TCRdb itself ran the 5' RACE reads through MiXCR, one entry per CDR3 protein. There are over a million distinct CDR3 sequences in the sample; roughly a quarter occur only once, and around 0.75% lies in the top ten. These data also formed part of another study, on T cells of mothers and their children.

The sequencing sample was made of blood. These receptors were taken from a girl aged 2 to 9 in good health.

The chain couples TRBV28 to TRBJ2-5; D not certain. The germline gives CDR1 MDHEN, CDR2 SYDVKM. The CDR3 spans 14 residues. Trimming took 6 bases from V and 0 from J, leaving 11 bases between them. The CDR3 sequence: CASSRPMDQETQYF. CDR3 nucleotides: TGTGCCAGCAGCCGACCAATGGACCAAGAGACCCAGTACTTC.

This clonotype was seen many times. The CDR3: CASSSRDFSYEQYF. The CDR3 DNA sequence: TGTGCCAGCAGCTCCAGGGATTTCTCCTACGAGCAGTACTTC. This rearrangement joins TRBV7-6 to TRBJ2-7; perhaps TRBD1 as D (5 bases). Looked up from germline, CDR1 is SGHVS and CDR2 is FNYEAQ. The CDR3 is made up of 14 amino acids. V was shortened by 4 bases and J by 0 bases, with 10 bases between the two germline ends.

This chain uses TRBV29-1 with TRBJ2-7; 10 positions match TRBD2. The CDR3 is 12 residues long. Per the germline V gene, CDR1 is SQVTM and CDR2 is ANQGSEA. The V and J ends lost 6 bases and 6 bases, in that order; junction bases with no gene match: 5. The CDR3 sequence is CSVAGGSREQYF. The CDR3 DNA reads as TGCAGCGTAGCGGGAGGGTCTCGCGAGCAGTACTTC.

The chain employs TRBV7-6 and TRBJ2-2, with D uncertain. CDR3 length: 14 residues. V lost 1 base and J lost 6, with 9 bases in between. Germline CDR1 is SGHVS and CDR2 is FNYEAQ. CDR3 nucleotides: TGTGCCAGCAGCTTAGAAGCCCGGTCCGGGGAGCTGTTTTTT. This gives the protein CASSLEARSGELFF.

V and J are TRBV24-1 and TRBJ1-2; no definite D call. Germline V lookup: CDR1 KGHDR, CDR2 SFDVKD. Trimming shortened V by 1 base and J by 5 bases, and 4 bases separated the two germline ends. This CDR3 is 12 amino acids long. The CDR3 DNA reads TGTGCCACCAGTGATTTTAATTATGGCTACACCTTC. Its protein is CATSDFNYGYTF.

About this clonotype: Germline is not matched at one junction end, which may reflect a read error. This chain joins TRBV4-1 and TRBJ2-5; D ambiguous. Gene TRBJ2-7 matches the end of the DNA better, so the J call may be wrong. The CDR3 consists of 13 residues. The V gene's germline CDR1 is MGHRA and CDR2 YSYEKL. CDR3 protein: CASGQGSEYEQYF. DNA for the CDR3: TGCGCCAGCGGCCAAGGATCGGAATACGAGCAGTACTTC.

The chain couples TRBV7-9 to TRBJ2-3; maybe TRBD1 (6 bases). Trimming removed 8 bases from V and 2 bases from J, with 14 bases in between. Germline CDR1 and CDR2: SEHNR and FQNEAQ (reference sequence). The CDR3 is 14 residues long. CDR3 sequence: CASGQTGDTDTQYF. The DNA of the CDR3 is TGTGCCAGCGGTCAGACAGGAGACACAGATACGCAGTATTTT.

Notes on this clonotype: The junction differs from germline at one of its ends, possibly a read error. The rearrangement uses TRBV14 and TRBJ2-5, with D tentatively TRBD1 (6 bases). The germline gives CDR1 SGHDN, CDR2 FVKESK. CDR3 length: 13 amino acids. Here the CDR3 reads CASSQLGDNERFF. CDR3 sequence (DNA): TGTGCTAGCAGCCAACTAGGGGACAATGAGCGGTTCTTC.

This chain uses TRBV3-1 with TRBJ2-1; no firm D call. The CDR3 spans 16 residues. Germline V lookup: CDR1 LGHDT, CDR2 YNNKEL (reference sequence). Deletions cut 1 base from V and 1 base from J, with 11 bases between. The CDR3 DNA reads TGTGCCAGCAGCCAAGGCGTAACTCGTTCCTACAATGAGCAGTTCTTC. Amino acids: CASSQGVTRSYNEQFF.

The rearrangement links TRBV25-1 to TRBJ1-1; D is ambiguous. Per the germline V gene, CDR1 is MGHDK and CDR2 is SYGVNS. The CDR3 spans 15 residues. Deletions cut 1 base from V and 3 bases from J, with 12 bases between. The CDR3: CASSEFRGTDTEAFF. CDR3 coding DNA: TGTGCCAGCAGTGAATTCCGGGGAACTGACACTGAAGCTTTCTTT.

This clonotype was counted between two and nine times. This chain connects TRBV6-2 or TRBV6-3 to TRBJ1-2; weak D call: TRBD1 (6 bases). The CDR3 consists of 13 residues. Per germline, CDR1 MNHEY and CDR2 SVGEGT. Trimming removed 2 bases at V and 8 bases at J, with 12 bases between. In DNA, the CDR3 is TGTGCCAGCAGTTACCAGGGGTTGGAAGGCTACACCTTC. Its protein is CASSYQGLEGYTF.

This clonotype was seen a few times. The CDR3 DNA reads TGTGCCAGCAGCCAATACATCGGGGTAGCGGGGGGTGAGGGGACAGATACGCAGTATTTT. Its translation is CASSQYIGVAGGEGTDTQYF. J is TRBJ2-3 and V is TRBV4-2; 10 bases are a match to TRBD2. J was trimmed by 3 bases and V by 2 bases; bases with no gene match: 17. This CDR3 has 20 residues. CDR1 LGHNA and CDR2 YNFKEQ come from the germline V gene.

The chain couples TRBV29-1 to TRBJ1-2; possibly TRBD1 for D (5 bases). Germline lookup yields CDR1 SQVTM and CDR2 ANQGSEA. The germline V and J ends were trimmed by 4 bases and 5 bases, with 17 bases remaining between them. The length of the CDR3 is 14 residues. This CDR3 reads CSVGFTSGAYGYTF. The CDR3 nucleotides read TGCAGCGTTGGGTTCACGAGTGGGGCATATGGCTACACCTTC. Filled out from reference TRBV29-1 and TRBJ1-2, the complete variable domain reads SAVISQKPSRDICQRGTSLTIQCQVDSQVTMMFWYRQQPGQSLTLIATANQGSEATYESGFVIDKFPISRPNLTFSTLTVSNMSPEDSSIYLCSVGFTSGAYGYTFGSGTRLTVV.

This clonotype appeared a few times. The V gene is TRBV9, the J gene TRBJ2-3; no reliable D call. V was pared by 0 bases and J by 2 bases, with 4 bases between. The CDR3 runs to 13 residues. Germline V lookup: CDR1 SGDLS, CDR2 YYNGEE. The CDR3 loop is CASSVAPTDTQYF. For the CDR3, the DNA is TGTGCCAGCAGCGTAGCCCCCACAGATACGCAGTATTTT.

There are a few counts of this clonotype. This rearrangement joins TRBV29-1 to TRBJ2-6; D assignment may be TRBD1 or TRBD2 (5 bases each). The CDR3 covers 15 residues. The ends were cut back, 6 bases at V and 0 bases at J, with 12 bases in the middle. CDR1 is SQVTM, CDR2 ANQGSEA, per germline. CDR3 bases: TGCAGCGTGACCGGGGCTAACTCTGGGGCCAACGTCCTGACTTTC. This codes for CSVTGANSGANVLTF.

The chain combines TRBV5-5 with TRBJ2-2; D call uncertain. CDR1 and CDR2 (germline): SGHKS, YYEKEE (reference sequence). V lost 3 bases and J 8 bases, leaving 23 bases between the germline ends. The CDR3 sequence is 17 residues long. CDR3 nucleotide sequence: TGTGCCAGCAGCTCGAAAAGCGTCTCTAACCCATGGGGGGAGCTGTTTTTT. Protein sequence: CASSSKSVSNPWGELFF.

The rearrangement links TRBV29-1 to TRBJ2-5, with D possibly being TRBD2 (6 bases). The closer fit of TRBJ2-1 to the DNA end suggests the J call may be wrong. Germline CDR1 SQVTM, CDR2 ANQGSEA. There are 11 residues in the CDR3. DNA of the CDR3: TGCAGCGCCGAGGGAGGCGATGAGCAGTTCTTC. Translation: CSAEGGDEQFF.

The rearrangement joins TRBV14 to TRBJ2-5, with a tentative D call TRBD2 (6 bases). The J call is uncertain, as TRBJ2-7 better fits the DNA end. Germline V CDR1 and CDR2: SGHDN, FVKESK. The length of the CDR3 is 14 residues. The CDR3 loop is CASSQGFGGYEQYF. CDR3 sequence (DNA): TGTGCCAGCAGCCAAGGGTTCGGGGGCTACGAGCAGTACTTC.

The chain has TRBV29-1 and TRBJ1-4, with D unclear. Per the germline V gene, CDR1 is SQVTM and CDR2 is ANQGSEA. This CDR3 comprises 13 residues. V lost 0 bases, J lost 6 bases, and 8 bases lay in between. The CDR3, as DNA: TGCAGCGTTGAAGAGGGTCTCGATGAAAAACTGTTTTTT. Translated: CSVEEGLDEKLFF.

This clonotype was seen once. The chain has TRBV9 and TRBJ2-1, with TRBD2 matching 10 bases. V lost 1 base, J lost 10 bases, and 5 bases stayed unmatched. CDR3 length: 14 amino acids. CDR1 and CDR2 from the germline V gene are SGDLS and YYNGEE. Here the CDR3 DNA reads TGTGCCAGCAGCGTACTAGCGGGAGTGGCCGAGCAGTTCTTC. It specifies CASSVLAGVAEQFF.

This chain links TRBV28 with TRBJ1-1, with D unclear. This CDR3 is built from 16 residues. Between the trimmed V and J ends, which lost 3 bases and 4 bases, there was a span of 18 bases. Germline CDR1 MDHEN, CDR2 SYDVKM. This chain's CDR3 is CASSFPILTETTEAFF. CDR3 nucleotides: TGTGCCAGCAGTTTCCCGATTTTAACAGAAACCACTGAAGCTTTCTTT.

This chain links TRBV9 with TRBJ2-1, with D perhaps TRBD1 (5 bases). V was trimmed by 4 bases and J by 12 bases, leaving 20 bases between them. Germline CDR1 and CDR2: SGDLS and YYNGEE. The CDR3 covers 14 residues. The CDR3 DNA reads as TGTGCCAGCAGCCTACAGATGTGGGCAGGGCGGCAGTTCTTC. This sequence encodes CASSLQMWAGRQFF.

J is TRBJ2-5 and V is TRBV20-1; D unclear. From germline, CDR1 is DFQATT and CDR2 SNEGSKA (reference sequence). There are 13 residues in the CDR3. Trimming stripped 2 bases from V and 2 bases from J, with 9 bases between. CDR3 nucleotides: TGCAGTGCTAGAATCACCGGACAAGAGACCCAGTACTTC. It encodes CSARITGQETQYF.

The chain uses TRBV28 and TRBJ1-5; possibly TRBD1 for D (6 bases). Per germline, CDR1 MDHEN and CDR2 SYDVKM. Trimming stripped 5 bases from V and 1 base from J, with 12 bases between. CDR3 length: 15 residues. The CDR3 loop reads CASSTTGPSNQPQHF. The CDR3 nucleotides are TGTGCCAGCAGTACGACAGGTCCCAGCAATCAGCCCCAGCATTTT.

This clonotype was observed a few times. The rearrangement uses TRBV3-1 and TRBJ2-7; D may be TRBD2 (6 bases). In germline, CDR1 is LGHDT, CDR2 YNNKEL (reference sequence). There are 16 residues in the CDR3. V dropped 2 bases and J dropped 0 bases, with 14 bases sitting between them. The CDR3 DNA follows: TGTGCCAGCAGCCAATCTTCTGGGACTTCCTCCTACGAGCAGTACTTC. It yields the protein CASSQSSGTSSYEQYF.

This clonotype was picked up a small number of times. V is TRBV29-1 and J is TRBJ2-5; TRBD2 aligns across 10 bases. The tail of the sequence fits TRBJ2-7 better, so the J call may be wrong. CDR1 and CDR2 from the germline V gene are SQVTM and ANQGSEA. CDR3 length: 15 amino acids. The CDR3 protein is CSVDGASGRVDEQYF. The CDR3 DNA reads as TGCAGCGTTGACGGCGCTAGCGGGAGAGTCGACGAGCAGTACTTC.

This clonotype was seen more than once but under ten times. The V and J genes are TRBV20-1 and TRBJ2-7; unclear D gene. CDR1 is DFQATT and CDR2 is SNEGSKA in the germline V gene (reference sequence). This CDR3 has 11 amino acids. Trimming pared 1 base from V and 3 bases from J, leaving 4 bases between. CDR3 sequence reads: CSARVDYEQYF. The CDR3 nucleotides are TGCAGTGCTAGAGTTGACTACGAGCAGTACTTC.

This clonotype came up a few times. The genes are TRBV29-1 and TRBJ2-5, with TRBD2 matching over 7 bases. Trimming at V came to 4 bases and at J to 5 bases, leaving 4 bases not matched to a gene. CDR1 and CDR2 from the germline V gene are SQVTM and ANQGSEA. The CDR3 contains 12 residues. The CDR3 region is CSVGGGSETQYF. In DNA form, the CDR3 reads TGCAGCGTTGGCGGCGGGAGCGAGACCCAGTACTTC.

This clonotype was counted only a few times. The chain has TRBV9 and TRBJ2-3; D not resolved. In germline, CDR1 is SGDLS, CDR2 YYNGEE. The CDR3 length is 13 residues. Trimming took 3 bases from V and 7 from J, leaving 12 bases between them. For the CDR3, the DNA is TGTGCCAGCAGCGGACCTCTTGTAAATACGCAGTATTTT. Its protein product is CASSGPLVNTQYF.

The V gene is TRBV7-2, the J gene TRBJ2-5; D is perhaps TRBD1 or TRBD2 (5 bases each). The V gene lost 6 bases and the J gene lost 3 bases, with 11 bases spanning the gap. Germline lookup yields CDR1 SGHTA and CDR2 FQGNSA. The CDR3 consists of 13 residues. CDR3 loop: CASRPGPKETQYF. In nucleotides, the CDR3 is TGTGCCAGCAGACCGGGACCAAAAGAGACCCAGTACTTC. Full variable domain (missing parts from reference TRBV7-2 and TRBJ2-5): GAGVSQSPSNKVTEKGKDVELRCDPISGHTALYWYRQSLGQGLEFLIYFQGNSAPDKSGLPSDRFSAERTGGSVSTLTIQRTQQEDSAVYLCASRPGPKETQYFGPGTRLLVL.